This TCR beta chain was identified during a study of blood T cells in healthy people across ages (dated by TCRdb to between 2014 and 2017). Concerning the study at large: In model experiments, roughly one uniquely barcoded TCR beta cDNA molecule per two T cells was captured by template switching. Four age groups were formed from the donors: young (average approximately 15 years), middle-aged (roughly 38), aged (roughly 58) and long-lived (around 82). Age-related changes in TCR beta repertoire diversity were measured in the study by deep sequencing normalized with unique cDNA molecular identifiers. To avoid experimental bias, donors of different ages were spread randomly across the sequencing lanes. For two donors (one aged 18 to 29 and one aged 80 or older), the study analyzed two additional independent replicas of 1 million unique cDNA reads from the same blood draw.

The research as a whole found: Total diversity estimates from one million sequenced T cells were considered lower bounds and underestimates. Compared with the aged group, the long-lived group had more naive CD4+ T cells, fewer expanded clones and increased TCR diversity, suggesting age selection. Observed TCR beta diversity per million T cells fell roughly linearly with age, and a significant reduction was already apparent by age roughly 40. Observed TCR beta diversity correlated strongly with the percentage of naive T cells measured by flow cytometry. The CMV infection status of donors was not known, potentially confounding age-related changes in expanded clonotypes. Bulk unsorted PBMC profiling prevented conclusive comparison of naive and antigen-experienced compartments.

The CDR3 goes from the cysteine to the phenylalanine over 14 residues. This entry keeps only the CDR3 DNA: 42 bases, framed from base 1. V is pruned by 8 bases and J by 6 bases, leaving 12 bases of the junction without a gene match. In the germline V gene, CDR1 corresponds to SQVTM and CDR2 to ANQGSEA. There are a few counts of this clonotype. This receptor's antigen is unknown. Qualities for individual bases were not recorded, and no much larger clone is one base off. The donors were 40 or so Caucasian individuals from Russia, aged roughly 6 to 90 years, who were systemically healthy. Around 9.7 milliliters of peripheral blood were collected from each donor into EDTA-treated Vacutainer tubes. Ficoll-Paque density-gradient centrifugation was used to isolate PBMCs, with at least 7 million obtained per sample. Trizol reagent was used to extract total RNA from the PBMCs, yielding at least 6 micrograms per sample. Naive CD45RAhigh/CD27high T cell percentages were measured by flow cytometry on a PBMC aliquot from every donor.

Library generation was performed with 5' RACE. Sequencing instrument: Illumina HiSeq 2500. A second PCR of roughly 6 to 11 cycles was run with a J-beta primer mix and a sample-barcoded 5' primer. A template-switch 5' adaptor carrying 12 random nucleotides introduced a unique molecular identifier onto each TCR beta cDNA molecule. Each sample yielded at least 2.5 million CDR3-containing paired-end reads. All of the RNA was converted into first-strand cDNA using the Mint cDNA synthesis kit, with a TRBC-specific oligonucleotide serving as the primer. Following uracil-DNA glycosylase treatment, all cDNA underwent a first 18-cycle PCR with the universal primers M1SS and BC2_uni_R. The original pipeline was this. For normalization, 1 million high-quality reads were randomly selected from each sample, with every read carrying a distinct molecular identifier. Reads sharing molecular identifiers were discarded rather than binned into consensus sequences. MiTCR, run with a Q25 quality threshold and the strictest error-elimination algorithm, handled CDR3 identification, clonotype clustering and error correction. A nonparametric unseen species model with Euler transformation was used to estimate lower-bound total TCR beta diversity. TCRdb trimmed the raw reads at Q25, called clones with MiXCR and kept productive beta chains. Entries that share a CDR3 protein sequence are merged under the most common genes and DNA. TCRdb's processing, not the authors' own work, is the source of the V and J calls. This sample gives fewer than 900,000 distinct CDR3 sequences in total; about 40% of them show up just once. 20% to 25% of the sample lies in the top ten.

The chain is made from TRBV29-1 and TRBJ1-2; 10 nucleotides in the junction match TRBD1. Sequenced: blood. The TCR sequence derives from a woman aged 55 to 70 in good health. In nucleotide form, the sequence is TGCAGCTTTGGCGGGGGGACAGGGGTTAATGGCTACACCTTC. Translated, this is CSFGGGTGVNGYTF.